This T cell receptor (beta chain) was recorded in a study of blood T cell repertoires in COVID-19. Across the whole study: COVID-19 samples from acute and convalescent phases originated in the United States, Italy and Spain.

The CDR3 spans 12 residues. The V gene end was trimmed by 8 bases and the J gene end by 7 bases; junction bases not matched to a gene: 4. Germline V lookup: CDR1 SGHAT, CDR2 FQNNGV. Study members were between about 18 and 100 years old and lived in around 24 US regions. Participants reported their clinical history, and cohort assignment relied on those reports. Source study methods: Reference gene primer amplification in the assay estimated nucleated cell counts. Using immunoSEQ multiplex PCR, the repertoire was profiled, and TCRdb retains in-frame clones only, with some absent. V and J calls plus clone size are reproduced from that table; the DNA served to infer D and trimming. The table records about 140,000 clones, approximately 81% of them present only once.

The V and J genes are TRBV11-2 and TRBJ1-2, with TRBD1 identical over 10 bases. Sequenced material: PBMCs or T cells enriched from blood (not recorded which). The clonotype was recovered from a man aged 35-49 years with acute COVID-19. As DNA, the CDR3 is TGTGCCAGCGAGGGACAGGGGCCTGGCTACACCTTC. Protein sequence: CASEGQGPGYTF.